These T cell receptor beta chains were read from a single sample in a study of tumor and adjacent non-tumor tissue in lung cancer. TCRdb re-derived calls from the multiplex PCR reads in MiXCR, one entry per CDR3 protein. The sample gives 68,000 or so distinct CDR3 sequences, just under 60% of which show up once; 20% is in the top ten. The sequenced sample was lung tumor tissue. Receptors were obtained from a man aged 45-65 years with non-small cell lung cancer. The CDR3 runs from the conserved cysteine through the conserved F or W. The D gene is left open where the match is weak. Clone size is given for some rows only: seen once, a few or many times, or a class if the clone is expanded.

cdr3_nt,cdr3_aa,d_call,clone_size,j_call,v_call
TGTGCCAGCAGTTCTAGCGGGAACACACTACGGAGTACGCAGTATTTT,CASSSSGNTLRSTQYF,TRBD2,-,TRBJ2-3,TRBV28
TGTGCCAGCAGGTGCGAGTTTAACACTGAAGCTTTCTTC,CASRCEFNTEAFF,-,-,TRBJ1-1,TRBV6-5
TGTGCCAGCAGCCAAGACCGGGGGGGTAATTCACCCCTACACTTT,CASSQDRGGNSPLHF,-,-,TRBJ1-6,TRBV12-3/TRBV12-4
TGCAGCGTTCGGACAGGGGAACCCTACGAGCAGTACTTC,CSVRTGEPYEQYF,TRBD1,many,TRBJ2-7,TRBV29-1
TGTGCCAGCAGTTATTCCGGGACAGGAGCCAAAAGCATCCAGTACTTC,CASSYSGTGAKSIQYF,TRBD1,-,TRBJ2-4,TRBV6-5
TGTGCCATCACTGTCAAAGGACAGGCTACGGATGGCTACACCTTC,CAITVKGQATDGYTF,TRBD1,-,TRBJ1-2,TRBV10-3
TGTGCCTGGAGTGTAAAGGAAGCCCGGGAGCTGTTTTTT,CAWSVKEARELFF,-,few,TRBJ2-2,TRBV30
TGCAGCGTCCGGGGACACGGAGCCTACGAGCAGTACTTC,CSVRGHGAYEQYF,-,-,TRBJ2-7,TRBV29-1
TGTGCCACCAGTGGTGGGCAAGAGACCCAGCACTTC,CATSGGQETQHF,-,few,TRBJ2-5,TRBV24-1
TGCCGCGTGGTCGACAGGGGGTATTTAGATACGCAGTATTTT,CRVVDRGYLDTQYF,TRBD1,-,TRBJ2-3,TRBV29-1
TGTGCCAGCAGTTACTCGAATCTCACGGGAGCCGGGGAGCTGTTTTTT,CASSYSNLTGAGELFF,-,-,TRBJ2-2,TRBV6-5
TGCAGCGTTGGATCTGGCTGGAGTCGCGCAGATACGCAGTATTTT,CSVGSGWSRADTQYF,-,once,TRBJ2-3,TRBV29-1
TGTACCAACAGCTTAGGTATGATTGGGGGAGAGGAGCAGTTCTTC,CTNSLGMIGGEEQFF,-,-,TRBJ2-1,TRBV11-1
TGTGCCAGCTGCCCCCCGGTCAATGAGCAGTTCTTC,CASCPPVNEQFF,-,few,TRBJ2-1,TRBV11-1
TGCGCCAGCAGCCAAGATCCTAGCGGGGGATACGAGCAGTACTTC,CASSQDPSGGYEQYF,TRBD2,many,TRBJ2-7,TRBV4-1
TGTGCCAGCAGCCCGTTGACAGGGTCTAATTCACCCCTCCACTTT,CASSPLTGSNSPLHF,TRBD1,many,TRBJ1-6,TRBV7-8
TGTGCCAACAGCATCGGCTCGAATGAGCAGTTCTTC,CANSIGSNEQFF,-,-,TRBJ2-1,TRBV11-3
TGTGCCAGCAGCTCCTCCGGTGGGAGGGCAGATACGCAGTATTTT,CASSSSGGRADTQYF,TRBD2,few,TRBJ2-3,TRBV27
TGTGCCAGCAGCGCTGGGGAGGGGGCGGCTGGAAACACCATATATTTT,CASSAGEGAAGNTIYF,TRBD1,-,TRBJ1-3,TRBV5-4
TGTGCCTTCAGCCAAGGGACTAGCGGGGGTATCGCGGATACGCAGTATTTT,CAFSQGTSGGIADTQYF,TRBD2,-,TRBJ2-3,TRBV11-3
TGTGCCAGCAGCCCGTTGTTGACATGGATCACAGATACACAGTATTTT,CASSPLLTWITDTQYF,-,-,TRBJ2-3,TRBV5-5
TGTGCCAGCAGTTTGGGCAGCCTGCCGAGCTCCTACAATGAGCAGTTCTTC,CASSLGSLPSSYNEQFF,-,many,TRBJ2-1,TRBV12-3/TRBV12-4
TGTGCCAGCAGCTTAATCCGGACAGGGGGCGAGCAGTACTTC,CASSLIRTGGEQYF,TRBD1,-,TRBJ2-7,TRBV7-9
TGCGCCAGCGCCAGGGGGACTAGTGGTGATACGCAGTATTTT,CASARGTSGDTQYF,-,-,TRBJ2-3,TRBV5-1
TGTGCCAGTAGCGTCGGCGCCCAGCCGCCAAATCAGCCCCAGCATTTT,CASSVGAQPPNQPQHF,-,-,TRBJ1-5,TRBV5-5
TGTGCCAGCAGTTTTCCGGGGCCCGGCGAGCAGTACTTC,CASSFPGPGEQYF,-,many,TRBJ2-7,TRBV12-3/TRBV12-4
TGTGCCAGTAGTACTCGGACAGCCGACGCTTTCTTT,CASSTRTADAFF,-,-,TRBJ1-1,TRBV12-3/TRBV12-4
TGTGCCAGCAGCGCCCGGCTCCCTTATGGCTACACTTTC,CASSARLPYGYTF,-,-,TRBJ1-2,TRBV6-1
TGTGCCAGCCTAGGAAGCACCACCACGGGAGGCTACACCTTC,CASLGSTTTGGYTF,-,-,TRBJ1-2,TRBV2
TGCGCCAGCAGCGCAACTTCCGGGACAGGGGTTCGCGGCTACACCTTC,CASSATSGTGVRGYTF,TRBD1,-,TRBJ1-2,TRBV5-1
TGTGCCTGGAGAAAAGGGACAGGGGGCCGCGAGCAGTACTTC,CAWRKGTGGREQYF,TRBD1,many,TRBJ2-7,TRBV30
TGTGCCAGCAGTTCGGTAGGGGTAACTTTCTTT,CASSSVGVTFF,-,many,TRBJ1-1,TRBV6-5
TGCGCCAGCACTTGGACTAGCGGACATACACCTACCGGGGAGCTGTTTTTT,CASTWTSGHTPTGELFF,TRBD2,-,TRBJ2-2,TRBV5-1
TGTGCCAGCAGCTTAGGGACAGGGCATATCAATGAGCAGTACTTC,CASSLGTGHINEQYF,TRBD1,once,TRBJ2-7,TRBV11-1
TGCAGCGTCGTCAGCCGCTCTGGACAGTACTTC,CSVVSRSGQYF,-,many,TRBJ2-7,TRBV29-1
TGTGCCGGAGGACACTCCAAACAGCCCCAGTATTTT,CAGGHSKQPQYF,-,-,TRBJ2-3,TRBV6-6
TGTGCCAGCAGCCCCCAGGGGCCAATGAATGAGCAGTCCTTC,CASSPQGPMNEQSF,-,-,TRBJ2-1,TRBV11-2
TGTGCCAGCAGTGAGATCAGGGACTCGCGTAATCAGCCCCAGTATTTT,CASSEIRDSRNQPQYF,-,-,TRBJ2-3,TRBV6-1
TGTGCTAGCATCCGCCAACCGGGACAGGGGGCGCGAGAGCAGTACTTC,CASIRQPGQGAREQYF,TRBD1,-,TRBJ2-7,TRBV28
TGCAGTGCTAGAAAGGTCGGTAGCGAGCCCTACGAGCAGTACTTC,CSARKVGSEPYEQYF,-,-,TRBJ2-7,TRBV20-1
TGTGCCAGCAGTCTTTCCAGCGGGGGGGCCAGAGATACGCAGTATTTT,CASSLSSGGARDTQYF,TRBD2,many,TRBJ2-3,TRBV6-5
TGTGCCAGCAGCTTTCTAGGTGCCGGGGAGCTGTTTTTT,CASSFLGAGELFF,-,many,TRBJ2-2,TRBV11-2
TGCGCCAGCACTGATACAGGGAACACAGATACGCAGTATTTT,CASTDTGNTDTQYF,-,many,TRBJ2-3,TRBV10-1
TGTGCCAGCTGCCATGGGACGGTAGGGACTGAAGTTTTCTTC,CASCHGTVGTEVFF,-,once,TRBJ1-1,TRBV12-3/TRBV12-4
TGCAGTGCTAGACGGGGACTAGCCTACGAGCAGTACTTC,CSARRGLAYEQYF,TRBD2,-,TRBJ2-7,TRBV20-1
TGTGCCAGCAGCTTGACGGACCTATATAACTACGGCTACACCTTC,CASSLTDLYNYGYTF,-,-,TRBJ1-2,TRBV5-6
TGTGCCAGCAGTCCCCAGGCGGGGAGGTACGAGCAGTACTTC,CASSPQAGRYEQYF,-,-,TRBJ2-7,TRBV11-2
TGTGCCAGCAGCCCCGCCAACCAGGGACATAATTCACCCCTCCACTTT,CASSPANQGHNSPLHF,-,many,TRBJ1-6,TRBV7-9